A single sample is the source of the 27 T cell receptor beta chains below, sequenced in a study of cytomegalovirus exposure and HLA in healthy donors. The PCR employed 60 Vbeta primers together with 13 Jbeta primers. This table comes from immunoSEQ multiplex PCR, and its TCRdb copy is limited to in-frame clones, with some not included. This sample has about 120,000 clones, with 6.5% to 9.5% found just once. The source material was PBMCs. The receptors come from a woman in her 40s in good health and CMV-seropositive.

The chain has TRBV6-5 and TRBJ2-7; D is possibly TRBD2 (5 bases). There are 13 residues in the CDR3. Germline V CDR1 and CDR2: MNHEY, SVGAGI. V lost 11 bases, J lost 0 bases, and 14 bases lay in between. The CDR3 nucleotides read TGTGCCGCGCGAAATCGGGGCTCCTACGAGCAGTACTTC. Residues: CAARNRGSYEQYF.

This clone was detected only a few times. The rearrangement links TRBV19 to TRBJ1-5; 7 bases are shared with TRBD1. Trimming removed 4 bases from V and 6 bases from J; junction bases left unmatched: 6. The CDR3 contains 14 residues. CDR1 and CDR2 (germline): LNHDA, SQIVND (reference sequence). The CDR3 nucleotides are TGTGCCAGTAGTACAGGGGGTATGCTTCAGCCCCAGCATTTT. Translating it yields CASSTGGMLQPQHF.

The chain employs TRBV29-1 and TRBJ1-1; D perhaps matches TRBD1 (5 bases). In germline, CDR1 is SQVTM, CDR2 ANQGSEA. The CDR3 is 12 residues long. Trimming pared 3 bases from V and 11 bases from J, leaving 16 bases between. The CDR3 is CSVEDDSLRAFF. CDR3 DNA: TGCAGCGTTGAGGACGACAGCTTGCGCGCTTTCTTT. Full variable domain (outside the CDR3, taken from reference TRBV29-1 and TRBJ1-1): SAVISQKPSRDICQRGTSLTIQCQVDSQVTMMFWYRQQPGQSLTLIATANQGSEATYESGFVIDKFPISRPNLTFSTLTVSNMSPEDSSIYLCSVEDDSLRAFFGQGTRLTVV.

In its sample, this clone was seen a few times. V gene TRBV2 combines with J gene TRBJ2-5; 13 nucleotides align to TRBD2. Germline V gene lookup returns CDR1 SNHLY and CDR2 FYNNEI. CDR3 length: 16 residues. V lost 4 bases to trimming and J lost 5 bases; unmatched junction nucleotides: 7. The CDR3 reads CASSVGGLAGFETQYF. The DNA of the CDR3 is TGTGCCAGCAGTGTTGGGGGACTAGCGGGGTTCGAGACCCAGTACTTC.

The chain joins TRBV30 to TRBJ2-3, with 8 nucleotides matching TRBD2. This CDR3 region has 15 residues. Germline V lookup: CDR1 GTSNPN, CDR2 SVGIG (reference sequence). Germline trimming cut 3 bases from V and 1 base from J; bases unmatched to any gene: 6. CDR3 sequence (DNA): TGTGCCTGGAGCCCTGGGCGGGGGGGCACAGATACGCAGTATTTT. Translated: CAWSPGRGGTDTQYF.

This chain joins TRBV5-1 and TRBJ2-7; D gene uncertain. The CDR3 extends over 13 amino acids. Per germline, CDR1 SGHRS and CDR2 YFSETQ. The V and J ends lost 2 bases and 6 bases respectively, with 12 bases between them. CDR3 nucleotide sequence: TGCGCCAGCAGCTTTTTAGCCGGCTGCGAGCAGTACTTC. Translated: CASSFLAGCEQYF. The full variable domain, its missing parts supplied by reference TRBV5-1 and TRBJ2-7, is KAGVTQTPRYLIKTRGQQVTLSCSPISGHRSVSWYQQTPGQGLQFLFEYFSETQRNKGNFPGRFSGRQFSNSRSEMNVSTLELGDSALYLCASSFLAGCEQYFGPGTRLTVT.

The table lists this clone with a few counts. V and J are TRBV7-9 and TRBJ2-7; no clear D gene. This CDR3 is built from 15 residues. Germline V gene lookup returns CDR1 SEHNR and CDR2 FQNEAQ (reference sequence). The V and J ends lost 5 bases and 5 bases respectively, with 19 bases between them. The CDR3 region has the DNA TGTGCCAGCAGCGAATCAGGCTTGAAACTTCACGAGCAGTACTTC. It encodes CASSESGLKLHEQYF.

In its sample, this clone was seen a few times. This chain joins TRBV5-6 and TRBJ2-2, with 10 bases fitting TRBD1. The V gene end was trimmed by 4 bases and the J gene end by 4 bases; junction bases not matched to a gene: 7. The CDR3 contains 16 residues. From germline, CDR1 is SGHDT and CDR2 YYEEEE. The CDR3 DNA sequence: TGTGCCAGCAGCCGAAGGGACAGGGGTGGCACCGGGGAGCTGTTTTTT. It translates to CASSRRDRGGTGELFF.

This clone turned up a few times. V usage is TRBV5-4 and J usage is TRBJ1-2; 7 bases are a match to TRBD1. J was trimmed by 0 bases and V by 4 bases; bases with no gene match: 3. Germline V gives CDR1 SGHNT, CDR2 YYREEE (reference sequence). CDR3 length: 14 amino acids. CDR3 protein: CASSRGQPNYGYTF. The CDR3 DNA is TGTGCCAGCAGCAGGGGACAGCCTAACTATGGCTACACCTTC.

The chain joins TRBV6-5 to TRBJ1-6, with 9 bases matching TRBD1. Looked up from germline, CDR1 is MNHEY and CDR2 is SVGAGI. The J segment lost 7 bases and the V segment lost 5 bases, leaving 3 bases of the junction unmatched. The CDR3 sequence is 14 residues long. The CDR3 loop reads CASSPGQGNSPLHF. The CDR3 DNA follows: TGTGCCAGCAGTCCAGGACAGGGGAATTCACCCCTCCACTTT.

This clone has more than one count but fewer than ten. This chain joins TRBV30 and TRBJ1-3, with TRBD1 matching 7 bases. The CDR3 has 11 residues. CDR1 and CDR2 from the germline V gene are GTSNPN and SVGIG (reference sequence). The V segment lost 8 bases and the J segment 7 bases; nucleotides outside the gene matches: 5. The CDR3 nucleotides read TGTGCCCAACAGGGGCAGAACACCATATATTTT. Translating it yields CAQQGQNTIYF.

V usage is TRBV29-1 and J usage is TRBJ1-2; D is possibly TRBD1 (5 bases). From germline, CDR1 is SQVTM and CDR2 ANQGSEA. The CDR3 runs to 12 residues. With 7 bases removed from V and 2 bases from J, the gap between germline ends came to 11 bases. The CDR3 sequence: CSGGTGNYGYTF. CDR3 DNA: TGCAGCGGGGGAACAGGCAACTATGGCTACACCTTC. The whole variable domain, filled in from reference TRBV29-1 and TRBJ1-2, reads SAVISQKPSRDICQRGTSLTIQCQVDSQVTMMFWYRQQPGQSLTLIATANQGSEATYESGFVIDKFPISRPNLTFSTLTVSNMSPEDSSIYLCSGGTGNYGYTFGSGTRLTVV.

The table lists this clone with a few counts. The rearrangement uses TRBV4-1 and TRBJ2-7; 8 nucleotides line up with TRBD1. The CDR3 is 14 residues long. V lost 1 base to trimming and J lost 7 bases; unmatched junction nucleotides: 6. Germline values: CDR1 MGHRA, CDR2 YSYEKL. CDR3 DNA: TGCGCCAGCAGCCAAGGGACAGGGAGTAAAGAGCAGTACTTC. Protein: CASSQGTGSKEQYF.

This chain uses TRBV7-2 with TRBJ2-2; TRBD2 agrees at 11 bases. Trimming took 3 bases from V and 7 from J; bases not matched to a gene: 4. From germline, CDR1 is SGHTA and CDR2 FQGNSA. This CDR3 contains 15 residues. This chain's CDR3 is CASSFSGGAVGELFF. Here the CDR3 DNA reads TGTGCCAGCAGCTTTAGCGGGGGGGCCGTCGGGGAGCTGTTTTTT.

The chain employs TRBV5-6 and TRBJ1-4; 8 positions agree with TRBD1. With V trimmed by 0 bases and J by 11 bases, 6 bases remained unmatched. There are 14 residues in the CDR3. Germline CDR1 SGHDT, CDR2 YYEEEE. The CDR3 sequence is CASSLGQGARKLFF. In DNA, the CDR3 is TGTGCCAGCAGCTTGGGGCAGGGGGCGCGCAAACTGTTTTTT.

The chain joins TRBV29-1 to TRBJ1-2; 10 positions match TRBD1. Germline loops: CDR1 SQVTM, CDR2 ANQGSEA. The CDR3 length is 13 residues. V was clipped by 4 bases and J by 6 bases; unmatched bases: 5. The CDR3 bases are TGCAGCGTTGGGGGACAGGGGAGAGATGGCTACACCTTC. This gives the protein CSVGGQGRDGYTF.

This clone was counted between two and nine times. CDR3 sequence (DNA): TGTGCCAGCAGTGAGGACTTGGACCCAAATTCACCCCTCCACTTT. Translated, it gives CASSEDLDPNSPLHF. The rearrangement links TRBV6-1 to TRBJ1-6; no clear D gene. This CDR3 contains 15 residues. V was cut by 3 bases and J by 7 bases, with 13 bases left in between. The V gene's germline CDR1 is MNHNS and CDR2 SASEGT.

The chain uses TRBV30 and TRBJ2-1; 8 bases align to TRBD1. Germline values: CDR1 GTSNPN, CDR2 SVGIG (reference sequence). The V and J ends lost 1 base and 5 bases, in that order; junction bases with no gene match: 13. CDR3 length: 17 amino acids. CDR3 DNA: TGTGCCTGGAGTGCGGACAGGACAGGGCGACTCAACAATGAGCAGTTCTTC. It encodes CAWSADRTGRLNNEQFF. The whole variable domain, filled in from reference TRBV30 and TRBJ2-1, reads SQTIHQWPATLVQPVGSPLSLECTVEGTSNPNLYWYRQAAGRGLQLLFYSVGIGQISSEVPQNLSASRPQDRQFILSSKKLLLSDSGFYLCAWSADRTGRLNNEQFFGPGTRLTVL.

The rearrangement links TRBV27 to TRBJ1-5; D might be TRBD1 (5 bases). The CDR3 is 14 residues long. CDR1 MNHEY and CDR2 SMNVEV come from the germline V gene (reference sequence). V was clipped by 9 bases and J by 2 bases, with 14 bases between them. The CDR3 DNA is TGTGCCAGTGCCGACGGGGGTGGCAATCAGCCCCAGCATTTT. This codes for CASADGGGNQPQHF.

Notes on this clone: In the same sample, other DNA sequences code for this CDR3. The gene calls are TRBV30 and TRBJ1-5; D call uncertain. With 0 bases removed from V and 5 bases from J, the gap between germline ends came to 5 bases. The CDR3 runs 12 residues. Germline V gene sequence: CDR1 GTSNPN, CDR2 SVGIG (reference sequence). CDR3 protein: CAWSVGYQPQHF. CDR3 DNA sequence: TGTGCCTGGAGTGTTGGCTATCAGCCCCAGCATTTT.

The chain couples TRBV20-1 to TRBJ1-3; D perhaps matches TRBD1 (5 bases). The CDR3 sequence is 11 residues long. Trimming removed 8 bases from V and 7 bases from J, with 12 bases in between. Germline assignment: CDR1 DFQATT and CDR2 SNEGSKA (reference sequence). Written as DNA, the CDR3 is TGCAGTTTCAGGGTTGGGAACACCATATATTTT. This translates into CSFRVGNTIYF.

This chain uses TRBV2 with TRBJ1-1; no clear D gene. The CDR3 runs 13 residues. V was cut by 8 bases and J by 3 bases, with 13 bases left in between. Germline V gene sequence: CDR1 SNHLY, CDR2 FYNNEI. CDR3 sequence: CASLDGMDTEAFF. As DNA, the CDR3 is TGTGCCAGCCTTGACGGGATGGACACTGAAGCTTTCTTT.

The chain combines TRBV15 with TRBJ2-1; perhaps TRBD2 as D (6 bases). V was shortened by 7 bases and J by 9 bases, with 19 bases between the two germline ends. From germline, CDR1 is LNHNV and CDR2 YYDKDF (reference sequence). The CDR3 totals 14 residues. As DNA, the CDR3 is TGTGCCACCACCGGAGGCATGGCCGGGGGTGAGCAGTTCTTC. It specifies CATTGGMAGGEQFF.

This clone was observed a few times. The CDR3 DNA reads TGCGCCAGCAGACGGGACAGGGTGGGTGAGCAGTTCTTC. This translates into CASRRDRVGEQFF. The V gene is TRBV5-1, the J gene TRBJ2-1, with 9 bases lining up with TRBD1. The CDR3 contains 13 residues. V shed 5 bases, J shed 9 bases, and the junction held 6 bases outside the gene matches. The germline V gene has CDR1 SGHRS and CDR2 YFSETQ.

This clone was detected a few times. This sequence joins TRBV19 and TRBJ1-4; 7 bases agree with TRBD1. Germline values: CDR1 LNHDA, CDR2 SQIVND (reference sequence). Trimming removed 5 bases from V and 0 bases from J; junction bases left unmatched: 3. The CDR3 loop spans 15 amino acids. The CDR3 sequence is CASSPGTATNEKLFF. DNA of the CDR3: TGTGCCAGTAGTCCGGGGACAGCAACTAATGAAAAACTGTTTTTT.

The rearrangement links TRBV9 to TRBJ1-2; D might be TRBD1 (5 bases). The CDR3 has 14 amino acids. Germline CDR1 and CDR2: SGDLS and YYNGEE. V lost 0 bases to trimming and J lost 6 bases, with 12 bases between them. The CDR3 DNA follows: TGTGCCAGCAGCGTAGGGAGGGGTGGAGATGGCTACACCTTC. It encodes CASSVGRGGDGYTF. Supplemented by reference TRBV9 and TRBJ1-2, the full variable domain reads DSGVTQTPKHLITATGQRVTLRCSPRSGDLSVYWYQQSLDQGLQFLIQYYNGEERAKGNILERFSAQQFPDLHSELNLSSLELGDSALYFCASSVGRGGDGYTFGSGTRLTVV.

The rearrangement joins TRBV11-1 to TRBJ1-2; D is unclear. The CDR3 loop spans 14 amino acids. Germline values: CDR1 SGHAT, CDR2 FQDESV (reference sequence). V dropped 7 bases and J dropped 2 bases, with 14 bases sitting between them. The CDR3 DNA follows: TGTGCCAGCAAACGGCCCCGACTCAACTATGGCTACACCTTC. It codes for CASKRPRLNYGYTF.